The TCR beta chain under discussion was sequenced for a study of T cells in tumors after PD-1 blockade. In the study overall: During anti-PD-1 treatment, some patients continued daily vismodegib 150 mg. On average, peripheral blood gave 113,528 TCR templates and 35,000 to 40,000 unique clonotypes. Whole-study results and caveats: Some novel exhausted tumor clones appeared in pre-treatment blood, suggesting peripheral recruitment.

Only in-frame clones appear in the TCRdb table, and some are missing; sequencing was by immunoSEQ multiplex PCR. The sample has some 24,000 clones, roughly four fifths seen once; the top ten hold less than 15%. This CDR3 spans 17 amino acids. From germline, CDR1 is SGHTS and CDR2 YDEGEE. Trimming at V came to 4 bases and at J to 1 base, leaving 10 bases not matched to a gene. With respect to this clone: As yet, its antigen is unknown.

The clonotype was recovered from a human donor with basal cell carcinoma. The sequencing here drew on PBMCs, taken after anti-PD-1 treatment. The rearrangement uses TRBV5-8 and TRBJ1-2, with 10 bases aligning to TRBD1. The CDR3 sequence: CASSLGQGRWGNYGYTF. CDR3 nucleotide sequence: TGTGCCAGCAGCCTGGGACAGGGGCGGTGGGGTAACTATGGCTACACCTTC. The full variable domain, with the rest looked up from reference TRBV5-8 and TRBJ1-2, is EAGVTQSPTHLIKTRGQQATLRCSPISGHTSVYWYQQALGLGLQFLLWYDEGEERNRGNFPPRFSGRQFPNYSSELNVNALELEDSALYLCASSLGQGRWGNYGYTFGSGTRLTVV.